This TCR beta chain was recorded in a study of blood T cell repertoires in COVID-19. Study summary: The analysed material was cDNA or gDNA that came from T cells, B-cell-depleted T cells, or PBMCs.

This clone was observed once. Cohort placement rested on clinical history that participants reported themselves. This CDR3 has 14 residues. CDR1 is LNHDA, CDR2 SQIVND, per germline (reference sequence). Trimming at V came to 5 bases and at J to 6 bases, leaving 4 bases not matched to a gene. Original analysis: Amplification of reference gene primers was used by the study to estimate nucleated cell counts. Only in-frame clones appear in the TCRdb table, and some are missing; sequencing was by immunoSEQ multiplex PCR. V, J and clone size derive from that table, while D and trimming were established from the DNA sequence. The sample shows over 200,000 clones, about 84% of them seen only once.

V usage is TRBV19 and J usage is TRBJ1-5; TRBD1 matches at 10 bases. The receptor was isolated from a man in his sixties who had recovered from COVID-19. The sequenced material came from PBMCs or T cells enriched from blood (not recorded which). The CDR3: CASSLDRGLQPQHF. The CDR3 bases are TGTGCCAGTAGTCTCGACAGGGGGCTTCAGCCCCAGCATTTT.